A selection of T cell receptor beta chains follows, all from one sample in a study of T-cell memory formation after mild COVID-19. TCRdb re-derived calls from the 5' RACE reads in MiXCR, one entry per CDR3 protein. The sample has just over 200,000 distinct CDR3 sequences, 9.5% to 10% seen once. Sequenced sample: PBMCs or a T cell subset sorted from them (not recorded which). Every receptor here comes from a man younger than 30 who had mild COVID-19 (a few samples of this study predate the infection). Cell type and time point are not known. Both conserved end residues are part of each CDR3. D genes are given only for firm matches. Only part of the rows carry a size: once, few, many, or a class if the clone is expanded.

TRBJ2-3,few,TRBV10-3,TRBD2,CAISLSLAPTDTQYF,TGTGCCATCAGCCTTTCACTAGCGCCCACAGATACGCAGTATTTT
TRBJ2-2,few,TRBV12-3/TRBV12-4,TRBD2,CASSPSVAGGLSGELFF,TGTGCCAGCAGCCCCTCCGTAGCGGGGGGGCTGTCCGGGGAGCTGTTTTTT
TRBJ1-5,.,TRBV28,.,CASSTGWGNQPQHF,TGTGCCAGCAGTACTGGGTGGGGCAATCAGCCCCAGCATTTT
TRBJ1-6,.,TRBV3-1,.,CASSQESRDPLHF,TGTGCCAGCAGCCAAGAGTCTCGGGACCCCCTCCACTTT
TRBJ1-1,.,TRBV11-2,.,CASRRTMNTEAFF,TGTGCCAGCCGACGAACTATGAACACTGAAGCTTTCTTT
TRBJ2-2,few,TRBV28,.,CASQSSNTGELFF,TGTGCCAGCCAGTCATCAAACACCGGGGAGCTGTTTTTT
TRBJ2-1,.,TRBV5-1,TRBD1,CASSPGQFNNEQFF,TGCGCCAGCAGCCCGGGACAGTTTAACAATGAGCAGTTCTTC
TRBJ1-1,.,TRBV29-1,.,CSVFRTEAFF,TGCAGCGTTTTCCGCACTGAAGCTTTCTTT
TRBJ2-5,few,TRBV4-1,.,CASSQDRARATRQETQYF,TGCGCCAGCAGCCAAGATAGGGCGAGAGCAACCCGTCAAGAGACCCAGTACTTC
TRBJ2-3,.,TRBV28,.,CASSHHGGGQGSTDTQYF,TGTGCCAGCAGCCACCATGGGGGGGGGCAGGGGAGCACAGATACGCAGTATTTT
TRBJ1-1,.,TRBV27,.,CASSLLRHMNTEAFF,TGTGCCAGCAGTTTACTCCGGCACATGAACACTGAAGCTTTCTTT
TRBJ1-2,.,TRBV2,.,CASSGAGRYGYTF,TGTGCCAGCAGCGGGGCAGGGCGCTATGGCTACACCTTC
TRBJ1-6,few,TRBV7-6,.,CASSLGVGGVDNSPLHF,TGTGCCAGCAGCTTAGGGGTCGGCGGAGTCGATAATTCACCCCTCCACTTT
TRBJ2-3,.,TRBV21-1,.,CASSPRPRRDTQYF,TGTGCCAGCAGCCCTCGCCCCCGTCGGGATACGCAGTATTTT
TRBJ2-2,.,TRBV5-1,.,CASSLGREAGELFF,TGCGCCAGCAGCTTGGGCAGGGAGGCCGGGGAGCTGTTTTTT
TRBJ1-1,few,TRBV6-2/TRBV6-3,.,CASSYYGRGEAFF,TGTGCCAGCAGTTACTATGGTAGAGGGGAAGCTTTCTTT
TRBJ2-5,few,TRBV7-9,TRBD2,CASSPGALAGRQETQYF,TGTGCCAGCAGCCCTGGGGCGCTAGCGGGGCGGCAAGAGACCCAGTACTTC
TRBJ2-1,.,TRBV4-2,.,CASSQEVTQVQFF,TGTGCCAGCAGCCAAGAGGTGACGCAGGTTCAGTTCTTC
TRBJ1-2,.,TRBV20-1,.,CSATGSYGYTF,TGCAGTGCTACAGGGAGCTATGGCTACACCTTC
TRBJ1-1,.,TRBV20-1,.,CSTYDPSNTEAFF,TGCAGTACCTACGACCCATCGAACACTGAAGCTTTCTTT
TRBJ1-1,few,TRBV4-3,.,CASSQDTPGGAFTEAFF,TGCGCCAGCAGCCAAGATACCCCGGGGGGCGCGTTTACTGAAGCTTTCTTT
TRBJ2-7,few,TRBV4-3,TRBD1,CASSQLGPGQGSDEQYF,TGCGCCAGCAGCCAACTCGGACCGGGACAGGGTAGCGACGAGCAGTACTTC
TRBJ2-2,few,TRBV4-3,.,CASSQETFANTGELFF,TGCGCCAGCAGCCAGGAGACTTTCGCGAACACCGGGGAGCTGTTTTTT
TRBJ1-1,few,TRBV11-2,.,CASTSMVGGTEAFF,TGTGCCAGCACCTCCATGGTCGGGGGCACTGAAGCTTTCTTT
TRBJ2-2,.,TRBV6-6,.,CASWAENTGELFF,TGTGCCAGCTGGGCAGAGAACACCGGGGAGCTGTTTTTT
TRBJ1-5,few,TRBV12-3/TRBV12-4,.,CASSFGAGASNQPQHF,TGTGCCAGCAGTTTTGGGGCAGGGGCAAGCAATCAGCCCCAGCATTTT
TRBJ2-3,.,TRBV6-5,TRBD1,CASRPGTGGADTQYF,TGTGCCAGCAGGCCCGGGACAGGGGGGGCCGATACGCAGTATTTT
TRBJ2-5,.,TRBV27,TRBD1,CASSNYRGPLQETQYF,TGTGCCAGCAGTAACTACAGGGGGCCCCTTCAAGAGACCCAGTACTTC
TRBJ1-2,few,TRBV7-3,.,CASSPQGSANYGYTF,TGTGCCAGCAGCCCCCAGGGCTCAGCTAACTATGGCTACACCTTC
TRBJ1-1,many,TRBV19,.,CASSEAHTEAFF,TGTGCCAGTAGCGAGGCACACACTGAAGCTTTCTTT
TRBJ1-1,.,TRBV6-5,.,CASSLDRNEAFF,TGTGCCAGCAGCCTCGACAGAAATGAAGCTTTCTTT
TRBJ2-1,.,TRBV5-1,TRBD1,CASSPFRTGYNEQFF,TGCGCCAGCAGCCCCTTTAGGACAGGCTACAATGAGCAGTTCTTC
TRBJ1-1,.,TRBV6-5,TRBD1,CASSRRTGWGTEAFF,TGTGCCAGCAGTCGACGGACAGGTTGGGGCACTGAAGCTTTCTTT
TRBJ1-2,many,TRBV5-1,.,CASSSGHTSNYGYTF,TGCGCCAGCAGCTCGGGACACACAAGCAACTATGGCTACACCTTC
TRBJ2-5,many,TRBV24-1,.,CATSGPGALEETQYF,TGTGCCACCAGTGGCCCGGGGGCTTTAGAAGAGACCCAGTACTTC
TRBJ1-4,few,TRBV5-1,TRBD1,CASSSGTGVRNEKLFF,TGCGCCAGCAGCTCCGGGACAGGGGTGCGGAATGAAAAACTGTTTTTT
TRBJ1-4,.,TRBV7-9,.,CASSGPQGSNEKLFF,TGTGCCAGCAGCGGTCCCCAGGGGAGTAATGAAAAACTGTTTTTT
TRBJ2-5,many,TRBV4-2,TRBD1,CASSQDRDSQETQYF,TGTGCCAGCAGCCAGGACAGGGACAGCCAAGAGACCCAGTACTTC
TRBJ1-2,few,TRBV12-3/TRBV12-4,TRBD1,CASSPRQGLENGYTF,TGTGCCAGCAGTCCGAGACAGGGCTTAGAGAATGGCTACACCTTC
TRBJ2-7,.,TRBV30,.,CAWSVDLVHEQYF,TGTGCCTGGAGTGTGGATCTGGTCCACGAGCAGTACTTC
TRBJ2-5,.,TRBV4-1,.,CASSQGDAMETQYF,TGCGCCAGCAGCCAAGGGGATGCGATGGAGACCCAGTACTTC
TRBJ2-3,few,TRBV5-4,.,CASSLGGSFTDTQYF,TGTGCCAGCAGCTTGGGGGGGAGCTTCACAGATACGCAGTATTTT
TRBJ1-1,.,TRBV5-1,.,CASSLEFGMGEAFF,TGCGCCAGCAGCTTGGAGTTCGGTATGGGTGAAGCTTTCTTT
TRBJ2-4,.,TRBV12-3/TRBV12-4,.,CASSSLAEVKNIQYF,TGTGCCAGCAGTTCGTTAGCGGAGGTGAAAAACATTCAGTACTTC
TRBJ2-2,few,TRBV5-1,.,CASSLVRYNAETGELFF,TGCGCCAGCAGCTTGGTCCGGTACAACGCCGAGACCGGGGAGCTGTTTTTT
TRBJ1-4,few,TRBV7-2,.,CASSLPGRNEKLFF,TGTGCCAGCAGCTTACCAGGGCGTAATGAAAAACTGTTTTTT
TRBJ1-3,.,TRBV12-3/TRBV12-4,.,CASSFRDGGPGNTIYF,TGTGCCAGCAGTTTCCGGGACGGCGGGCCTGGAAACACCATATATTTT
TRBJ1-2,few,TRBV7-8,.,CASSLALPAYYGYTF,TGTGCCAGCAGCTTAGCGCTTCCGGCGTACTATGGCTACACCTTC
TRBJ2-5,many,TRBV30,.,CAWRAAAQETQYF,TGTGCCTGGAGAGCGGCAGCCCAAGAGACCCAGTACTTC
TRBJ2-1,.,TRBV9,.,CASSVTGRESNEQFF,TGTGCCAGCAGCGTTACCGGACGAGAGAGCAATGAGCAGTTCTTC
TRBJ2-7,.,TRBV6-5,.,CASSYSTGAYEQYF,TGTGCCAGCAGTTACTCGACCGGGGCTTACGAGCAGTACTTC
TRBJ1-1,.,TRBV5-1,.,CASSVGEWTVDVEAFF,TGCGCCAGCAGCGTTGGTGAGTGGACGGTCGACGTTGAAGCTTTCTTT
TRBJ1-1,.,TRBV6-5,TRBD1,CASSQEGAKNTEAFF,TGTGCCAGCAGCCAAGAGGGGGCGAAAAACACTGAAGCTTTCTTT
TRBJ2-2,.,TRBV7-9,TRBD1,CASSLPHGQGVTGELFF,TGTGCCAGCAGCTTACCCCATGGACAGGGGGTCACCGGGGAGCTGTTTTTT
TRBJ2-3,many,TRBV24-1,.,CATSERDTQYF,TGTGCCACCAGTGAACGGGATACGCAGTATTTT
TRBJ1-2,many,TRBV28,.,CASGGFNYGYTF,TGTGCCAGCGGCGGCTTTAACTATGGCTACACCTTC
TRBJ2-7,few,TRBV18,.,CASSPPSISPYEQYF,TGTGCCAGCTCACCACCGTCCATATCACCCTACGAGCAGTACTTC
TRBJ2-1,few,TRBV4-3,.,CASSHPGHGNEQFF,TGCGCCAGCAGCCACCCCGGCCATGGCAATGAGCAGTTCTTC